This T cell receptor beta chain was retrieved from a study of OX40 agonist ivuxolimab in advanced cancers. About the study: Partial responses were achieved by three patients: one hepatocellular carcinoma, two cutaneous melanoma.

V was clipped by 5 bases and J by 4 bases, with 6 bases between them. Germline lookup yields CDR1 KGHSH and CDR2 LQKENI. This CDR3 spans 11 amino acids. Study-wide results and limits: Still undetermined is the antigen specificity of the expanded peripheral T cells. There were, on average, more expanded clones in CD8+ T cells than in CD4+.

Libraries were prepared by immunoSEQ multiplex PCR; TCRdb keeps only in-frame clonotypes and omits some of them. The table records 59,000 or so clones, 70% to 85% of them present only once. Comments on this clone: What it recognizes is unknown.

The genes are TRBV18 and TRBJ2-7, with D unresolved. This receptor was taken from an adult with an advanced solid tumor such as melanoma, head and neck, liver or kidney cancer. Specimen: CD4+ or CD8+ T cells sorted from blood, collected in a trial of the OX40 agonist ivuxolimab. CDR3 in amino acids: CASSSEYEQYF. The CDR3 DNA reads TGTGCCAGCTCAAGTGAGTACGAGCAGTACTTC.